Listed below are T cell receptor beta chains from one sample, sequenced in a study of T-cell reconstitution after alpha-beta-depleted transplantation in children. TCRdb reanalysed the PCR reads using MiXCR and keeps one entry per CDR3 protein. The repertoire holds 450,000 to 600,000 distinct CDR3 sequences, with around 19% as singletons. The specimen was PBMCs from the stem cell graft donor, collected from the stem cell graft. These receptor sequences come from a human donor who donated a stem cell graft to a child with acute lymphoblastic leukemia. The CDR3 runs from the conserved cysteine through the conserved F or W. The order of the fields is J gene, clone size, V gene, D gene, CDR3 protein, CDR3 DNA. D genes are given only for firm matches. Only some rows state a clone size, as once, few, many or a class for expanded clones.

>TRBJ2-7|.|TRBV4-1|.
CASSQDPNTYEQYF
TGCGCCAGCAGCCAAGACCCGAATACCTACGAGCAGTACTTC
>TRBJ2-5|few|TRBV12-3/TRBV12-4|.
CASLPNGVRETQYF
TGTGCCAGTTTACCTAACGGGGTTCGAGAGACCCAGTACTTC
>TRBJ2-1|few|TRBV19|TRBD2
CASSIVSSGRTNEQFF
TGTGCCAGTAGTATAGTTTCTAGCGGGAGGACCAATGAGCAGTTCTTC
>TRBJ1-5|.|TRBV20-1|.
CSASAREHSNQPQHF
TGCAGTGCTAGCGCCAGGGAACATAGCAATCAGCCCCAGCATTTT
>TRBJ2-3|few|TRBV9|.
CASSVSPGVRTDTQYF
TGTGCCAGCAGCGTAAGTCCGGGAGTGCGCACAGATACGCAGTATTTT
>TRBJ1-1|few|TRBV16|TRBD1
CASSRGQGHTEAFF
TGTGCCAGCAGCCGAGGACAGGGCCACACTGAAGCTTTCTTT
>TRBJ2-5|.|TRBV3-1|TRBD1
CASSPRTGGLQETQYF
TGTGCCAGCAGCCCCCGGACAGGGGGCCTCCAAGAGACCCAGTACTTC
>TRBJ1-4|.|TRBV2|.
CASRSMTNEKLFF
TGTGCCAGCAGGAGTATGACTAATGAAAAACTGTTTTTT
>TRBJ2-6|few|TRBV12-3/TRBV12-4|.
CASTATGLGEANVLTF
TGTGCCAGCACCGCGACGGGGCTAGGAGAGGCCAACGTCCTGACTTTC
>TRBJ2-1|.|TRBV6-5|TRBD1
CASSYSAGQGTNEQFF
TGTGCCAGCAGTTACTCGGCGGGACAGGGGACCAATGAGCAGTTCTTC
>TRBJ2-1|.|TRBV6-4|.
CASSDGLEGGNEQFF
TGTGCCAGCAGTGACGGACTAGAAGGGGGGAATGAGCAGTTCTTC
>TRBJ2-2|.|TRBV7-9|TRBD1
CASSLTGVGELFF
TGTGCCAGCAGCTTGACAGGGGTCGGGGAGCTGTTTTTT
>TRBJ1-1|few|TRBV5-1|.
CASSSTDRPEAFF
TGCGCCAGCAGCTCGACAGACCGGCCTGAAGCTTTCTTT
>TRBJ1-2|.|TRBV14|.
CASSQGKAYTYGYTF
TGTGCCAGCAGCCAAGGAAAAGCGTATACCTATGGCTACACCTTC
>TRBJ2-1|.|TRBV7-9|TRBD2
CAGVGGRANYNEQFF
TGTGCCGGGGTTGGCGGGAGGGCCAACTACAATGAGCAGTTCTTC
>TRBJ2-7|few|TRBV4-1|TRBD2
CASSRAGLAGPYEQYF
TGCGCCAGCAGCCGAGCTGGACTAGCGGGACCGTACGAGCAGTACTTC
>TRBJ2-2|few|TRBV11-3|.
CASSLEHTGELFF
TGTGCCAGCAGCTTAGAACACACCGGGGAGCTGTTTTTT
>TRBJ2-7|few|TRBV21-1|.
CASSREQGGPYEQYF
TGTGCCAGCAGCAGAGAGCAGGGAGGGCCCTACGAGCAGTACTTC
>TRBJ1-3|once|TRBV6-1|.
CASSEDGNHSGNTIYF
TGTGCCAGCAGTGAAGACGGCAACCACTCTGGAAACACCATATATTTT
>TRBJ1-5|.|TRBV7-9|TRBD1
CASSRDSSYSNQPQHF
TGTGCCAGCAGCCGGGACAGTTCATATAGCAATCAGCCCCAGCATTTT
>TRBJ2-7|.|TRBV19|TRBD2
CASSAGTSGSLKEAYEQYF
TGTGCCAGTAGTGCGGGGACTAGCGGGAGTTTAAAGGAGGCCTACGAGCAGTACTTC
>TRBJ1-1|.|TRBV7-7|.
CASSPGEANTEAFF
TGTGCCAGCAGCCCAGGGGAGGCGAACACTGAAGCTTTCTTT